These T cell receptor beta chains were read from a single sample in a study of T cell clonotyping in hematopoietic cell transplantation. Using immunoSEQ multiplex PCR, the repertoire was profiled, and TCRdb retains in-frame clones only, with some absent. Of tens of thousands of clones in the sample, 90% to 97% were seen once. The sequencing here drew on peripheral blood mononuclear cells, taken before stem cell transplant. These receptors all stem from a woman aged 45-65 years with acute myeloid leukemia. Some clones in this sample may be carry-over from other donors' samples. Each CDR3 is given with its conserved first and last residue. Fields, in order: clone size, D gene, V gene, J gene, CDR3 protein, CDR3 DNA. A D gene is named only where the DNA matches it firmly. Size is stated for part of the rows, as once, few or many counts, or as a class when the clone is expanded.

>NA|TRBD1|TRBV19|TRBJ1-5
CASSTPGQGNQPQHF
TGTGCCAGTAGTACGCCGGGACAGGGGAATCAGCCCCAGCATTTT
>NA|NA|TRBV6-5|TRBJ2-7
CASSYRPGYEQYF
TGTGCCAGCAGTTACCGCCCTGGGTACGAGCAGTACTTC
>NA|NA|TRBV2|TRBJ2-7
CASRTGITYEQYF
TGTGCCAGCAGGACCGGGATCACGTACGAGCAGTACTTC
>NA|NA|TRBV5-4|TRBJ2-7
CASSSSYEQYF
TGTGCCAGCAGCTCATCCTACGAGCAGTACTTC
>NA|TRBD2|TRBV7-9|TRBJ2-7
CASSLGGSGSSHEQYF
TGTGCCAGCAGCTTAGGAGGAAGCGGGAGTAGCCACGAGCAGTACTTC
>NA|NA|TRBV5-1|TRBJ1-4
CASRVGVDEKLFF
TGCGCCAGCAGGGTGGGGGTTGACGAAAAACTGTTTTTT
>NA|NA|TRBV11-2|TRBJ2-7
CASSLNSDYEQYF
TGTGCCAGCAGCTTAAACTCGGACTACGAGCAGTACTTC
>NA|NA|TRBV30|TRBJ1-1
CAWSVQLGGRTEAFF
TGTGCCTGGAGTGTGCAATTGGGGGGCCGGACTGAAGCTTTCTTT
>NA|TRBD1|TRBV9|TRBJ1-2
CASSVGATGVYGYTF
TGTGCCAGCAGCGTAGGCGCGACAGGGGTCTATGGCTACACCTTC
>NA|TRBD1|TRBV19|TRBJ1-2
CASRGIDRDEYGYTF
TGTGCCAGTAGGGGGATCGACAGGGACGAGTATGGCTACACCTTC
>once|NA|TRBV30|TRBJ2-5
CAWRGQSETQYF
TGTGCCTGGAGGGGCCAGTCAGAGACCCAGTACTTC
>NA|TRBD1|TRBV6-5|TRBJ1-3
CASSSGTGAGNTIYF
TGTGCCAGCAGTTCCGGGACAGGCGCTGGAAACACCATATATTTT
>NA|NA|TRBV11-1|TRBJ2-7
CASSLAGESSYEQYF
TGTGCCAGCAGCTTAGCGGGAGAGAGCTCCTACGAGCAGTACTTC
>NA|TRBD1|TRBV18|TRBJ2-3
CASSLQGLDTQYF
TGTGCCAGCTCACTACAGGGGTTAGATACGCAGTATTTT
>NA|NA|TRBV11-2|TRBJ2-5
CASSQNPTAQETQYF
TGTGCCAGCAGCCAGAACCCGACAGCCCAAGAGACCCAGTACTTC
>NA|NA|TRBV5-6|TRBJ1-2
CASSLAEISGNYGYTF
TGTGCCAGCAGCTTGGCCGAGATTTCAGGGAACTATGGCTACACCTTC
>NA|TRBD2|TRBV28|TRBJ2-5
CASSFPREVGETQYF
TGTGCCAGCAGTTTCCCCCGGGAGGTAGGGGAGACCCAGTACTTC
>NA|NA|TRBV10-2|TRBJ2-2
CASRQATGELFF
TGCGCCAGCAGACAGGCGACCGGGGAGCTGTTTTTT
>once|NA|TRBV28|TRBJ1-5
CASSFGQKRIPPQHF
TGTGCCAGCAGTTTCGGACAGAAGAGGATACCGCCCCAGCATTTT
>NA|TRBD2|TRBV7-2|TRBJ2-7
CASSFSPSGGAYEQYF
TGTGCCAGCAGCTTTTCCCCTAGCGGGGGGGCCTACGAGCAGTACTTC
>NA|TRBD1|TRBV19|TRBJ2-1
CASSLRDRVSYNEQFF
TGTGCCAGTAGCCTCCGGGACAGGGTTTCCTACAATGAGCAGTTCTTC
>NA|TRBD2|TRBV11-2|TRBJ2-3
CASSGWGLAASTDTQYF
TGTGCCAGCAGCGGGTGGGGACTAGCGGCTAGCACAGATACGCAGTATTTT
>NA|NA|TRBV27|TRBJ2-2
CASSFQLAATGELFF
TGTGCCAGCAGTTTCCAACTGGCGGCCACCGGGGAGCTGTTTTTT
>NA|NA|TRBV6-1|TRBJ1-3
CASSEITVPGNTIYF
TGTGCCAGCAGTGAGATTACTGTCCCTGGAAACACCATATATTTT
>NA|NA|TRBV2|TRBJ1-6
CASSPENNSPLHF
TGTGCCAGCAGTCCGGAGAATAATTCACCCCTCCACTTT
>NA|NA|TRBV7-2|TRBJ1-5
CASSSRVDQPQHF
TGTGCCAGCAGCTCAAGGGTGGATCAGCCCCAGCATTTT
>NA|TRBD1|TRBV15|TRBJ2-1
CATSSGAYRGLGNEQFF
TGTGCCACCAGCAGCGGAGCCTACAGGGGGCTAGGAAATGAGCAGTTCTTC
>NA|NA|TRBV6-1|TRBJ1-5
CASSADRNQPQHF
TGTGCCAGCAGTGCTGACAGGAATCAGCCCCAGCATTTT
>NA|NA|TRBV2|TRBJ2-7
CASSEGRQGQFYEQYF
TGTGCCAGCAGTGAGGGTCGGCAGGGGCAGTTCTACGAGCAGTACTTC
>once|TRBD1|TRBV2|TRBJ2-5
CASSELRKGTAFQETQYF
TGTGCCAGCAGTGAATTACGTAAGGGGACAGCCTTCCAAGAGACCCAGTACTTC
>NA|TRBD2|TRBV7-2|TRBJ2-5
CASSSPGLARLETQYF
TGTGCCAGCAGCTCTCCGGGACTAGCTAGGTTAGAGACCCAGTACTTC
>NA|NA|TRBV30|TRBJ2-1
CAREGQAIGNEQFF
TGTGCCAGGGAGGGACAGGCCATCGGGAATGAGCAGTTCTTC
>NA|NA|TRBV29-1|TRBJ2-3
CSVEFRAGRGHTDTQYF
TGCAGCGTTGAATTTCGGGCGGGCAGGGGTCACACAGATACGCAGTATTTT
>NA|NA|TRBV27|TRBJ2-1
CASSPRVAAYNEQFF
TGTGCCAGCAGTCCTCGGGTAGCGGCCTACAATGAGCAGTTCTTC
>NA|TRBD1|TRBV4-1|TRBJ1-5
CASSPLGTGGSQPQHF
TGCGCCAGCAGCCCCCTCGGGACAGGGGGCAGTCAGCCCCAGCATTTT
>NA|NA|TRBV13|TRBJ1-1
CASSLAGGRLSAEAFF
TGTGCCAGCAGCTTAGCTGGGGGCCGCCTTTCTGCTGAAGCTTTCTTT
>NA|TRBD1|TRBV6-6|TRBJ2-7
CASIPGADRDYEQYF
TGTGCCAGCATTCCAGGCGCGGACAGGGACTACGAGCAGTACTTC
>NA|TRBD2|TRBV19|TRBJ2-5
CASSIGTSGRETQYF
TGTGCCAGTAGTATTGGGACTAGCGGGCGGGAGACCCAGTACTTC
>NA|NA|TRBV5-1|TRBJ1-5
CASSFGQGQPQHF
TGCGCCAGCAGCTTTGGTCAGGGACAGCCCCAGCATTTT
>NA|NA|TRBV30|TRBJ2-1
CAWSGANEQFF
TGTGCCTGGAGTGGAGCCAATGAGCAGTTCTTC
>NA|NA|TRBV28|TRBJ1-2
CASSSTAGYTF
TGTGCCAGCAGTTCGACAGCAGGCTACACCTTC
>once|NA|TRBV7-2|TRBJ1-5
CASSLVGATDQPQHF
TGTGCCAGCAGCTTAGTTGGTGCCACCGATCAGCCCCAGCATTTT
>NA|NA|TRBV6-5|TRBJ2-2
CASSYLVGGAGELFF
TGTGCCAGCAGCTACTTGGTAGGCGGAGCCGGGGAGCTGTTTTTT
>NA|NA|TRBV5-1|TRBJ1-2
CASSLDGTALNYGYTF
TGCGCCAGCAGCCTCGACGGTACAGCCCTTAACTATGGCTACACCTTC
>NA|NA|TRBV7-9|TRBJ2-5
CASSTHLETQYF
TGTGCCAGCAGCACTCATCTAGAGACCCAGTACTTC
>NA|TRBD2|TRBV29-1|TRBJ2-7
CSVEAGTSRYEQYF
TGCAGCGTTGAAGCCGGGACTAGCAGATACGAGCAGTACTTC
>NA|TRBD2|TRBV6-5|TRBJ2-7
CASSSSGTSYEQYF
TGTGCCAGCAGTTCTAGCGGGACCTCCTACGAGCAGTACTTC
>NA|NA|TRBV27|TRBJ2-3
CASSFGASSTDTQYF
TGTGCCAGCAGTTTCGGAGCGAGTAGCACAGATACGCAGTATTTT
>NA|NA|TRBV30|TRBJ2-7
CAWSALFGTGVSGRIDYEQYF
TGTGCCTGGAGTGCCCTCTTTGGGACAGGGGTTAGCGGGAGGATCGATTACGAGCAGTACTTC